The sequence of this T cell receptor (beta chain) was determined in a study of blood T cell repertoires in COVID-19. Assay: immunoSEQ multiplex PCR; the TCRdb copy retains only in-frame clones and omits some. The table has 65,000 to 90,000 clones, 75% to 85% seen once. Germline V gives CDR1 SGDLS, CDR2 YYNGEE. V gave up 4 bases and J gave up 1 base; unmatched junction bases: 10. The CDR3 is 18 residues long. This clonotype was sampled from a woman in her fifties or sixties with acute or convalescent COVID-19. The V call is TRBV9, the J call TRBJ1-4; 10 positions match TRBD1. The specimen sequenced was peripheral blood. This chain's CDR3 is CASSRGQGDDRTNEKLFF. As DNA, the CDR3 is TGTGCCAGCAGCAGAGGACAGGGGGACGATCGAACTAATGAAAAACTGTTTTTT.